Sequencing of this T cell receptor beta chain was carried out in a study of untreated major depressive disorder. Whole-study results and caveats: TRBV25-01 and TRBV02-01 followed the flow pattern without significance. CD4+ T cells from depressed patients used TRBV05-01 (Vbeta 5.1) more often than controls.

The protocol was immunoSEQ multiplex PCR, while the TCRdb copy is restricted to in-frame clones and leaves out a portion. This sample has about 22,000 clones; roughly 91% occur once, and the top ten carry about 0.45%. Only one count was recorded for this clone. Its antigen remains unknown. Participants were all of European descent. Roughly 29 ml of blood was drawn into EDTA tubes. The CDR3 has 15 residues. The V segment lost 7 bases and the J segment 4 bases; nucleotides outside the gene matches: 9. CDR1 LNHDA and CDR2 SQIVND come from the germline V gene (reference sequence). Sequencing was carried out using CD4+ T cells from PBMCs. This sequence was found in a woman aged 40 to 50 in good health. The chain joins TRBV19 to TRBJ1-1, with 10 bases fitting TRBD1. CDR3 in DNA: TGTGCCAGTACCGCCATCGGGGACAGGGGCACTGAAGCTTTCTTT. It is translated as CASTAIGDRGTEAFF.